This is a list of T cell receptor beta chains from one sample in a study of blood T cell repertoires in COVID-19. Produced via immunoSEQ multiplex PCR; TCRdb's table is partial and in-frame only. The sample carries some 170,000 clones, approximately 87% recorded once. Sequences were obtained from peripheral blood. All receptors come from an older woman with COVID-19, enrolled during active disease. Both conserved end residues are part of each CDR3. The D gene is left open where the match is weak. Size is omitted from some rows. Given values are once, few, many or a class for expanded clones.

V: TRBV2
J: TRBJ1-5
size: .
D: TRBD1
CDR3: CASSGTDSNQPQHF
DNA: TGTGCCAGTTCCGGGACAGATAGCAATCAGCCCCAGCATTTT

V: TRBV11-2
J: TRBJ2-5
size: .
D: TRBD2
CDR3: CASSTGGGTQYF
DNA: TGTGCCAGCAGCACCGGCGGGGGGACCCAGTACTTC

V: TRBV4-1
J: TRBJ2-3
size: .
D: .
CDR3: CASSPWSDGGTDTQYF
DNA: TGCGCCAGCAGCCCGTGGAGTGATGGTGGCACAGATACGCAGTATTTT

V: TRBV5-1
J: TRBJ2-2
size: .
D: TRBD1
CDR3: CASSLGTGASSGELFF
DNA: TGCGCCAGCAGCCTCGGGACAGGGGCGTCGTCCGGGGAGCTGTTTTTT

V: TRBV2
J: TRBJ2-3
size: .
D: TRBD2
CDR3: CASSERLAASADTQYF
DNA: TGTGCCAGCAGTGAACGACTAGCTGCCAGCGCAGATACGCAGTATTTT

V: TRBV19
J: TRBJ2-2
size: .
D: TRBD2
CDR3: CASSISGGGRTGELFF
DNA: TGTGCCAGTAGTATTTCAGGCGGGGGGCGAACCGGGGAGCTGTTTTTT

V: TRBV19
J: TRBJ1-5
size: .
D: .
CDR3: CASSMKGYSNQPQHF
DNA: TGTGCCAGTAGTATGAAGGGGTATAGCAATCAGCCCCAGCATTTT

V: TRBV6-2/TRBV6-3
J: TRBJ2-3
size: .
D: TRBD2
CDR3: CASSYSSLAGGSSTDTQYF
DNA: TGTGCCAGCAGTTACTCTTCCCTAGCGGGAGGGTCGAGCACAGATACGCAGTATTTT

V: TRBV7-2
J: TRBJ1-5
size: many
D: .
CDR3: CASSLGQDQPQHF
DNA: TGTGCCAGCAGCTTAGGACAGGATCAGCCCCAGCATTTT

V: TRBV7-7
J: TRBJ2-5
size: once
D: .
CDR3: CASATGTLETQYF
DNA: TGTGCTAGCGCCACGGGGACACTTGAGACCCAGTACTTC

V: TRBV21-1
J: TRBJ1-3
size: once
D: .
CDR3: CASSRLEGFSGNTIYF
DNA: TGTGCCAGCAGCCGCCTGGAGGGGTTTAGTGGAAACACCATATATTTT

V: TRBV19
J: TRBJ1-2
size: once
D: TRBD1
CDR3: CASSTGTGESYGYTF
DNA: TGTGCCAGTAGTACGGGGACAGGGGAGTCCTATGGCTACACCTTC

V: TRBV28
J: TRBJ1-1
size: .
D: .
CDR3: CASSFEGPAGTEAFF
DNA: TGTGCCAGCAGTTTTGAGGGGCCCGCGGGGACTGAAGCTTTCTTT

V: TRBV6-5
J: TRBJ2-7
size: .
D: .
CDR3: CASSYRRQIHYEQYF
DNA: TGTGCCAGCAGTTACCGCCGACAGATACACTACGAGCAGTACTTC

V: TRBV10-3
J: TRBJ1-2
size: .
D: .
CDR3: CAIRVTGSDYGYTF
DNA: TGTGCCATCAGAGTAACAGGGTCCGACTATGGCTACACCTTC

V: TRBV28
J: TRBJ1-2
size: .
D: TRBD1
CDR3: CASRTDRFYGYTF
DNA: TGTGCCAGCAGAACGGACAGGTTCTATGGCTACACCTTC

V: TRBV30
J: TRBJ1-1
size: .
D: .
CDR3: CAWSVSSLRPLDTEAFF
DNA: TGTGCCTGGAGTGTATCTTCTTTGCGGCCTTTGGACACTGAAGCTTTCTTT

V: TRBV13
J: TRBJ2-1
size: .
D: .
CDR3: CASSRGGTPGPYNEQFF
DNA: TGTGCCAGCAGCAGGGGGGGGACTCCAGGGCCGTACAATGAGCAGTTCTTC

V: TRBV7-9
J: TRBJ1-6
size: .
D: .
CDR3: CASSLAGMNSPLHF
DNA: TGTGCCAGCAGCTTAGCCGGGATGAATTCACCCCTCCACTTT